A selection of T cell receptor beta chains follows, all from one sample in a study of T cell responses to AZD1222 COVID-19 vaccine. Generated by immunoSEQ multiplex PCR, the TCRdb table keeps only in-frame clones and is missing some. The sample yields roughly 200,000 clones, approximately 92% seen once. Here the sequenced sample was peripheral blood, taken 28 days after the second dose of the MenACWY control vaccine. All receptors derive from an adult who received the MenACWY meningococcal vaccine as a control. The CDR3 runs from the conserved cysteine through the conserved F or W. D genes are given only for firm matches. Rows give clone size only sometimes, using once, few, many, or a class for an expanded clone.

CDR3 length	V gene	clone size	J gene	D gene	CDR3 DNA	CDR3 protein
13	TRBV3-1/TRBV3-2	-	TRBJ1-5	-	TGTGCCAGCAGCCCGGATGGCAATCAGCCCCAGCATTTT	CASSPDGNQPQHF
12	TRBV6-2/TRBV6-3	-	TRBJ1-2	-	TGTGCCAGCAGTTACTCCCTCTATGGCTACACCTTC	CASSYSLYGYTF
14	TRBV2	-	TRBJ1-5	-	TGTGCCAGCAGACCCCTCAGCTTCAATCAGCCCCAGCATTTT	CASRPLSFNQPQHF
15	TRBV30	few	TRBJ1-2	-	TGTGCCTGGAGGAGTACCCAGTGGATCAACTATGGCTACACCTTC	CAWRSTQWINYGYTF
16	TRBV18	-	TRBJ1-6	-	TGTGCCAGCTCATCCAGTGCCCTCTCCTATAATTCACCCCTCCACTTT	CASSSSALSYNSPLHF
15	TRBV6-5	-	TRBJ1-4	-	TGTGCCAGCACGGGTAGGGGGTCCGCTAATGAAAAACTGTTTTTT	CASTGRGSANEKLFF
13	TRBV6-6	-	TRBJ1-5	-	TGTGCCAGCAGCTCGGGGGGGAGACAGCCCCAGCATTTT	CASSSGGRQPQHF
12	TRBV5-4	once	TRBJ2-1	-	TGTGCCAGCAGCCCCTCCTACAATGAGCAGTTCTTC	CASSPSYNEQFF
13	TRBV15	-	TRBJ2-5	-	TGTGCCACCAGCGGACGTTTGCAAGAGACCCAGTACTTC	CATSGRLQETQYF
13	TRBV6-6	-	TRBJ2-7	-	TGTGCCAGCAGCCGTGTCGGCCTCTACGAGCAGTACTTC	CASSRVGLYEQYF